The rows below give T cell receptor beta chains drawn from one sample of a study of response to subunit inactivated influenza vaccine. TCRdb reprocessed the RT-PCR reads via MiXCR and lists one record per CDR3 protein. The repertoire includes hundreds of thousands of distinct CDR3 sequences, over 25% of them detected once, and 1.5% to 2% sits in the top ten. The starting material was CD4+ T cells sorted from PBMCs, obtained roughly 5 days after vaccination. These receptors came from a man in his forties or fifties who received an inactivated influenza vaccine. Both conserved end residues are part of each CDR3. The order of the fields is clone size, D gene, J gene, V gene, CDR3 length, CDR3 DNA, CDR3 protein. The D gene is left open where the match is weak. Only some rows state a clone size, as once, few, many or a class for expanded clones.

>few|TRBD2|TRBJ2-1|TRBV20-1|15
TGCAGTGCTAGAGAGAGTAGCGGGACCGGCGGGGAGCAGTTCTTC
CSARESSGTGGEQFF
>few|TRBD2|TRBJ2-4|TRBV11-2|18
TGTGCCAGCAGCTCACGACTAGCGGGAGAGTTAGCCAAAAACATTCAGTACTTC
CASSSRLAGELAKNIQYF
>.|.|TRBJ1-2|TRBV2|12
TGTGCCAGCATTCGCAGGACCTATGGCTACACCTTC
CASIRRTYGYTF
>.|TRBD2|TRBJ2-3|TRBV9|19
TGTGCCAGCAGCGTATATGGGACTAGCGGGAGGGCCTTTACAGATACGCAGTATTTT
CASSVYGTSGRAFTDTQYF
>.|.|TRBJ2-2|TRBV3-1|11
TGTGCCAGCAGCCAACCGGGGGAGCTGTTTTTT
CASSQPGELFF
>.|TRBD2|TRBJ2-5|TRBV20-1|13
TGCAGTGCTAGGACTAGCGGGGAAGAGACCCAGTACTTC
CSARTSGEETQYF
>few|.|TRBJ2-3|TRBV10-2|16
TGCGCCAGCAGTGACTGGCACCCGGCGGGCACAGATACGCAGTATTTT
CASSDWHPAGTDTQYF
>.|.|TRBJ2-2|TRBV7-9|15
TGTGCCAGCCGCCTGCAGGGAACGAACACCGGGGAGCTGTTTTTT
CASRLQGTNTGELFF
>.|.|TRBJ2-5|TRBV18|14
TGTGCCAGCTCACCACCTCAGACGAGAGAGACCCAGTACTTC
CASSPPQTRETQYF
>.|TRBD1|TRBJ2-7|TRBV3-1|14
TGTGCCAGCAGCCAAGAGGACAGGGGTACCGAGCAGTACTTC
CASSQEDRGTEQYF
>few|.|TRBJ2-3|TRBV4-2|14
TGTGCCAGCAGCCAAGGGACGGTCCAAGATACGCAGTATTTT
CASSQGTVQDTQYF
>.|TRBD1|TRBJ2-7|TRBV18|15
TGTGCCAGCTCACTCTACCGGGACAGGTCGTACGAGCAGTACTTC
CASSLYRDRSYEQYF
>.|TRBD1|TRBJ2-1|TRBV3-1|15
TGTGCCAGCAGCCCACAGGGGGCATCCTACAATGAGCAGTTCTTC
CASSPQGASYNEQFF
>.|.|TRBJ2-1|TRBV9|16
TGTGCCAGCAGCGTAGGTAGTAGCGTGGGGAACAATGAGCAGTTCTTC
CASSVGSSVGNNEQFF
>.|TRBD1|TRBJ1-6|TRBV20-1|15
TGCAGTGCTGACCAGGGACAGAGCTATAATTCACCCCTCCACTTT
CSADQGQSYNSPLHF
>.|TRBD2|TRBJ2-2|TRBV24-1|15
TGTGCCACCAGCTATAGCGGGAGTCGGACCGGGGAGCTGTTTTTT
CATSYSGSRTGELFF
>few|.|TRBJ2-5|TRBV7-8|14
TGTGCCAGCAGCTTAGTGCGGGCTGGGGAGACCCAGTACTTC
CASSLVRAGETQYF
>.|TRBD2|TRBJ2-1|TRBV7-3|16
TGTGCCAGCAGCCCTTCTACTAGCGGGTTATACAATGAGCAGTTCTTC
CASSPSTSGLYNEQFF
>few|.|TRBJ2-2|TRBV24-1|14
TGTGCCACCAGTGACGGTACGAACACCGGGGAGCTGTTTTTT
CATSDGTNTGELFF
>.|.|TRBJ2-3|TRBV11-2|15
TGTGCCAGCAGCGCAGGCGGCGTACTCACAGATACGCAGTATTTT
CASSAGGVLTDTQYF
>.|.|TRBJ2-1|TRBV5-1|13
TGCGCCAGCAGCAGGGTTGAGGAGAATGAGCAGTTCTTC
CASSRVEENEQFF
>.|TRBD1|TRBJ2-5|TRBV29-1|16
TGCAGCGTTGAAGGAGCTCAAGGACAGGGGTTGGAGACCCAGTACTTC
CSVEGAQGQGLETQYF
>few|.|TRBJ2-1|TRBV12-3/TRBV12-4|12
TGTGCCAGCAGCCCCCTCCGCAGAGAGCAGTTCTTC
CASSPLRREQFF
>few|.|TRBJ1-1|TRBV27|15
TGTGCCAGCAGTCCCTGGGAGGGTGGCGGCACTGAAGCTTTCTTT
CASSPWEGGGTEAFF
>.|TRBD2|TRBJ2-1|TRBV20-1|15
TGCAGTGCTAGTCCGGGACTAGCAGTATACAATGAGCAGTTCTTC
CSASPGLAVYNEQFF
>few|.|TRBJ2-3|TRBV29-1|13
TGCAGCGTTGGAGGGGGGATCACAGATACGCAGTATTTT
CSVGGGITDTQYF
>few|.|TRBJ2-6|TRBV27|13
TGTGCCAGCAAAGGTTCAGGGGCCAACGTCCTGACTTTC
CASKGSGANVLTF
>.|.|TRBJ1-2|TRBV18|14
TGTGCCAGCTCACCAAGGGAGTTTAACTATGGCTACACCTTC
CASSPREFNYGYTF
>few|.|TRBJ2-2|TRBV4-2|14
TGTGCCAGCAGCCAAGATTACCTAGCGGGGGAGCTGTTTTTT
CASSQDYLAGELFF
>few|.|TRBJ1-3|TRBV7-8|16
TGTGCCAGCAGCTTAGCGCCAGGGGTAGCAGGAAACACCATATATTTT
CASSLAPGVAGNTIYF
>.|.|TRBJ2-5|TRBV5-8|16
TGTGCCAGCAGCTTGATGCTCGGACGTACCAAAGAGACCCAGTACTTC
CASSLMLGRTKETQYF
>few|.|TRBJ1-2|TRBV4-3|13
TGCGCCAGCAGCCAAGGGGGATCCTATGGCTACACCTTC
CASSQGGSYGYTF
>few|TRBD1|TRBJ1-1|TRBV18|18
TGTGCCAGCTCACCCCCTCTGGGACAGGGGGGGATGAACACTGAAGCTTTCTTT
CASSPPLGQGGMNTEAFF